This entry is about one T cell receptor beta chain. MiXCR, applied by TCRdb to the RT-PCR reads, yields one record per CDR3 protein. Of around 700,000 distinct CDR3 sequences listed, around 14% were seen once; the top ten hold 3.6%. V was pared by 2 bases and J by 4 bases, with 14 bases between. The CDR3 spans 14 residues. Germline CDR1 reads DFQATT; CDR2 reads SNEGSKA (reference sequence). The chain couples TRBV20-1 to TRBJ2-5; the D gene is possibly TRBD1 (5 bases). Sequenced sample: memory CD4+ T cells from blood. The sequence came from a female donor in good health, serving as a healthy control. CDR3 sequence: CSARSRAFGETQYF. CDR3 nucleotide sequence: TGCAGTGCTAGATCCAGGGCTTTCGGAGAGACCCAGTACTTC.